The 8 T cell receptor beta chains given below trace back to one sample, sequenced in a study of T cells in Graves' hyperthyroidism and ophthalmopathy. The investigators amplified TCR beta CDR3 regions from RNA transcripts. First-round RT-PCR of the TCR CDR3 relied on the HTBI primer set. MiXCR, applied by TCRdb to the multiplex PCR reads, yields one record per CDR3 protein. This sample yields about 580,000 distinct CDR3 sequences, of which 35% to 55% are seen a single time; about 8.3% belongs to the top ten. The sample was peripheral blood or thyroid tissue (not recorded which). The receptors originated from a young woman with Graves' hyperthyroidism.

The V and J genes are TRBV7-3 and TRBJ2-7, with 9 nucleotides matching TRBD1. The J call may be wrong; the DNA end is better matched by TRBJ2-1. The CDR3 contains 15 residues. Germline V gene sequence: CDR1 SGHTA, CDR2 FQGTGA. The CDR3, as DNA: TGTGCCAGCAGCTCACAGGGGGCCGTCTACAATGAGCAGTTCTTC. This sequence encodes CASSSQGAVYNEQFF.

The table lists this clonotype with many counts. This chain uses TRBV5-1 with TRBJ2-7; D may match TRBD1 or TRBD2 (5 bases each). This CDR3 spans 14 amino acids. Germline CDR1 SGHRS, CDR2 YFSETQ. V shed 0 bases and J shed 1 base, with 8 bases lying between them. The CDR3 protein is CASSLGDGSYEQYF. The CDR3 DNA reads TGCGCCAGCAGCTTGGGGGACGGATCCTACGAGCAGTACTTC.

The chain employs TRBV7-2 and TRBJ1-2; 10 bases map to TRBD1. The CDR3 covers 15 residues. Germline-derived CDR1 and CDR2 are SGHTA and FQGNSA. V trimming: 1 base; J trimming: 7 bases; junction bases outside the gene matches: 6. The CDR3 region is CASSLEGQGPTGYTF. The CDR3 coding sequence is TGTGCCAGCAGCTTAGAGGGACAGGGGCCCACTGGCTACACCTTC.

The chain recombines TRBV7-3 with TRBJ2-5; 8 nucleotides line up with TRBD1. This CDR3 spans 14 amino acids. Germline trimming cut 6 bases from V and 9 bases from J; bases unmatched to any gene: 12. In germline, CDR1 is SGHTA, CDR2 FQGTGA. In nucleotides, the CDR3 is TGTGCCAGCAGTTTCGGACAGGGCGGGCAGCCCCAGTACTTC. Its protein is CASSFGQGGQPQYF. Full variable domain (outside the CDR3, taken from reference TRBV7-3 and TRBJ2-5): GAGVSQTPSNKVTEKGKYVELRCDPISGHTALYWYRQSLGQGPEFLIYFQGTGAADDSGLPNDRFFAVRPEGSVSTLKIQRTERGDSAVYLCASSFGQGGQPQYFGPGTRLLVL.

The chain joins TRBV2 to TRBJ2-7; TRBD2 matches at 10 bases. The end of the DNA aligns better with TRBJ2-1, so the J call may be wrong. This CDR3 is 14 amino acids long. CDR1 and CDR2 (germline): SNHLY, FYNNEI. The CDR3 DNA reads TGTGCCAGCATGAACCAGCGGGAGGGATGGGAGCAGTTCTTC. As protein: CASMNQREGWEQFF.

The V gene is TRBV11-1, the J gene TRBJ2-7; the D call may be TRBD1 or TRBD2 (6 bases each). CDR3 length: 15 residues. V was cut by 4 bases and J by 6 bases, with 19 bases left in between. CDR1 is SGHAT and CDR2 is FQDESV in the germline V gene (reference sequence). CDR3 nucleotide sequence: TGTGCCAGCAGCTGGCAGGGGACTTTTTCGGGCGAGCAGTACTTC. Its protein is CASSWQGTFSGEQYF. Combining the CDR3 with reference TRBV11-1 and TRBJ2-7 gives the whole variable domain EAEVAQSPRYKITEKSQAVAFWCDPISGHATLYWYRQILGQGPELLVQFQDESVVDDSQLPKDRFSAERLKGVDSTLKIQPAELGDSAMYLCASSWQGTFSGEQYFGPGTRLTVT.

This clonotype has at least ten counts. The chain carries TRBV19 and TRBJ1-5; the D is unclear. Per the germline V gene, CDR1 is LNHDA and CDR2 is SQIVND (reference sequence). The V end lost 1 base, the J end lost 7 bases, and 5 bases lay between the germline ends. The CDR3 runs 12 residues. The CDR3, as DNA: TGTGCCAGTAGTATAGGGGCCCAGCCCCAGCATTTT. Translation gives CASSIGAQPQHF.

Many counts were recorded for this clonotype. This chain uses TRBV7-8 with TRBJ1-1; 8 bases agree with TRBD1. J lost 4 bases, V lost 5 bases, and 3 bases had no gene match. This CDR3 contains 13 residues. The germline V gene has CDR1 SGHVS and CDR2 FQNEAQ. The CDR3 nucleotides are TGTGCCAGCAGCCAGGGGGCGTTCACTGAAGCTTTCTTT. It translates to CASSQGAFTEAFF.